The clone carrying this TCR beta chain was found a few times. These data belong to a study of blood T cell repertoires in COVID-19. The CDR3 covers 14 residues. Between the trimmed V and J ends, which lost 5 bases and 3 bases, there was a span of 14 bases. CDR1 is SGHNT and CDR2 is YYREEE in the germline V gene (reference sequence). Using immunoSEQ multiplex PCR, the repertoire was profiled, and TCRdb retains in-frame clones only, with some absent. The repertoire has 65,000 to 95,000 clones, approximately 90% of them found once; the top ten carry 4.6%. Sequencing was done on a sample of peripheral blood. This receptor was identified in a man aged 50-60 years with active COVID-19. The chain links TRBV5-4 to TRBJ1-1, with D possibly matching TRBD1 (5 bases). The CDR3 protein is CASRPDIGDTEAFF. The CDR3 DNA reads as TGTGCCAGCAGACCGGACATTGGGGACACTGAAGCTTTCTTT.